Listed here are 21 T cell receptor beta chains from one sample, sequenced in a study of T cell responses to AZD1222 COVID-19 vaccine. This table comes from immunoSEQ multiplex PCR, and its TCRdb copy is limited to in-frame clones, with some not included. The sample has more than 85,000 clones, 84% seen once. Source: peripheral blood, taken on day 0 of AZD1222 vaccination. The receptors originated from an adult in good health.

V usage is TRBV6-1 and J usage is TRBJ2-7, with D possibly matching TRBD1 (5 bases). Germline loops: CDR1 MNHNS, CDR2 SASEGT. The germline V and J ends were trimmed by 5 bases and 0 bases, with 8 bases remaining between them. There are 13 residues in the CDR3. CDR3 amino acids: CASSYDSSYEQYV. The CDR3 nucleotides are TGTGCCAGCAGTTATGACAGCTCCTACGAGCAGTACGTC.

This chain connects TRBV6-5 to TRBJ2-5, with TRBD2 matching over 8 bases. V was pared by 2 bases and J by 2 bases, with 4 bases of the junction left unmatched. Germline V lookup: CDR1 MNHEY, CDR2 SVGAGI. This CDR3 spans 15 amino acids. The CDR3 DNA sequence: TGTGCCAGCAGTTACATCCCGGGGGGGCAAGAGACCCAGTACTTC. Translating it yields CASSYIPGGQETQYF.

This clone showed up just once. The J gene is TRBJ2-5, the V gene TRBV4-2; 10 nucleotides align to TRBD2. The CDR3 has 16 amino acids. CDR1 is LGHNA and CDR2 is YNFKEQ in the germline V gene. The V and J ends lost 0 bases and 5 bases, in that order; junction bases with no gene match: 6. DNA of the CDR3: TGTGCCAGCAGCCAAGAAAGAAGCGGGAGGGCTGAGACCCAGTACTTC. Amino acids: CASSQERSGRAETQYF.

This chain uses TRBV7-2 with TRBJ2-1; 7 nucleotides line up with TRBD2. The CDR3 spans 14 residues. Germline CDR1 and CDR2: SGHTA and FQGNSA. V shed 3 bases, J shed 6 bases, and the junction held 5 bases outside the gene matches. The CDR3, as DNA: TGTGCCAGCAGCTTCGGGGGGAGTGTCAATGAGCAGTTCTTC. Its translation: CASSFGGSVNEQFF.

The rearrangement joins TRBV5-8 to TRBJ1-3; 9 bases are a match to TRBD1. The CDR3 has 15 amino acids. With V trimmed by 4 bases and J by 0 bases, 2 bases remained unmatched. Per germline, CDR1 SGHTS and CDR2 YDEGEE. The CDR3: CASSRQGVSGNTIYF. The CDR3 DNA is TGTGCCAGCAGCCGACAGGGGGTCTCTGGAAACACCATATATTTT.

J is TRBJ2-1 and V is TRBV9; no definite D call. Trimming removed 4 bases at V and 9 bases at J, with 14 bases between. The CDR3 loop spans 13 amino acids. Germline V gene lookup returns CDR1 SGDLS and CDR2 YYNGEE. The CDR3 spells CASSSGPRAEQFF. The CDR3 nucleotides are TGTGCCAGCAGCTCCGGGCCCCGAGCTGAGCAGTTCTTC.

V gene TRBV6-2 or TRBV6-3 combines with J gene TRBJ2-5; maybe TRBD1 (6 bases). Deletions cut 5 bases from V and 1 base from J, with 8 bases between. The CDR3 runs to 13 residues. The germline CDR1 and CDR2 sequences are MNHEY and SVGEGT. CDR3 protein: CASSNRVQETQYF. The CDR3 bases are TGTGCCAGCAGTAACAGGGTCCAAGAGACCCAGTACTTC.

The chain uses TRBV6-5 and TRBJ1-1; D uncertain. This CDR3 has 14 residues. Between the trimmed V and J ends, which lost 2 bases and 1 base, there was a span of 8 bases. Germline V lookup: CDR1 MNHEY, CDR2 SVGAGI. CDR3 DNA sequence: TGTGCCAGCAGTTACGGCCAGCCGAACACTGAAGCTTTCTTT. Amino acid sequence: CASSYGQPNTEAFF.

CDR3 coding DNA: TGTGCCAGCAGAGGGGTTCACGAGCAGTACTTC. As protein: CASRGVHEQYF. The chain employs TRBV27 and TRBJ2-7; TRBD1 is a possible D gene (5 bases). The germline V and J ends were trimmed by 6 bases and 5 bases, with 8 bases remaining between them. In germline, CDR1 is MNHEY, CDR2 SMNVEV (reference sequence). The CDR3 is 11 amino acids.

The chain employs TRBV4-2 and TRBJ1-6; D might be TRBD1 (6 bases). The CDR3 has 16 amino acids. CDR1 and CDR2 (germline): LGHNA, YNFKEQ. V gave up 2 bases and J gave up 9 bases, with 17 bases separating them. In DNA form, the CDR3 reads TGTGCCAGCAGCCAAACAGGACAGACCGACATTTCACCCCTCCACTTT. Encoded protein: CASSQTGQTDISPLHF.

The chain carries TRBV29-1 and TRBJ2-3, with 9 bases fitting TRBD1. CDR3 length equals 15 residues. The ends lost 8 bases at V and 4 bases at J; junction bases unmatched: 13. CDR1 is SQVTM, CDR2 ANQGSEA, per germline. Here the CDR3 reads CSSAQGARLADTQYF. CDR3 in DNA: TGCAGCTCAGCACAGGGGGCGCGGTTGGCAGATACGCAGTATTTT.

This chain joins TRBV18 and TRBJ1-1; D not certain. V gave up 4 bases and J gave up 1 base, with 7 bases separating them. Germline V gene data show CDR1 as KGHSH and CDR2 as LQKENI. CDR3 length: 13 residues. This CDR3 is CASSLTRNTEAFF. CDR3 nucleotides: TGTGCCAGCTCACTAACAAGGAACACTGAAGCTTTCTTT.

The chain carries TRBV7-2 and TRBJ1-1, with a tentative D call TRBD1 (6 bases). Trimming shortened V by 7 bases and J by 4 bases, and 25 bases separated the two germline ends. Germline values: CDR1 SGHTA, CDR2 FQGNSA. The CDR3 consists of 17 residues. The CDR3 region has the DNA TGTGCCAGCAATTTTCGGGGGGGCGCAGGGCGGTCCACTGAAGCTTTCTTT. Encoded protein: CASNFRGGAGRSTEAFF.

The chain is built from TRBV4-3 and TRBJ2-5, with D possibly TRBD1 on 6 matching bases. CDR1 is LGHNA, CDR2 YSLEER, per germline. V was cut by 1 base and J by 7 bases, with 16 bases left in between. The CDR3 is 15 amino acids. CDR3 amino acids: CASSQGGTPSATQYF. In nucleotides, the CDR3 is TGCGCCAGCAGCCAAGGGGGGACACCCAGTGCGACCCAGTACTTC.

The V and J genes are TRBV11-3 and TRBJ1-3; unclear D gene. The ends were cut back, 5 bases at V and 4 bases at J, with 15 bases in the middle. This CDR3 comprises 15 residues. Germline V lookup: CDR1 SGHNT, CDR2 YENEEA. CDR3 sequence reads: CASSLQATGGNTIYF. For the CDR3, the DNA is TGTGCCAGCAGCCTCCAGGCTACCGGAGGAAACACCATATATTTT.

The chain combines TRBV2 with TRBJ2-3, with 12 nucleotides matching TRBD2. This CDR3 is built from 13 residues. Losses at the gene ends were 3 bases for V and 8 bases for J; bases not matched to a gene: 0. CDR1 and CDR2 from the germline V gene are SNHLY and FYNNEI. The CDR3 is CASSEGLAGTQYF. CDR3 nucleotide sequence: TGTGCCAGCAGTGAGGGACTAGCGGGTACGCAGTATTTT. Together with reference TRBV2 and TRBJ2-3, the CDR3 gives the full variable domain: EPEVTQTPSHQVTQMGQEVILRCVPISNHLYFYWYRQILGQKVEFLVSFYNNEISEKSEIFDDQFSVERPDGSNFTLKIRSTKLEDSAMYFCASSEGLAGTQYFGPGTRLTVL.

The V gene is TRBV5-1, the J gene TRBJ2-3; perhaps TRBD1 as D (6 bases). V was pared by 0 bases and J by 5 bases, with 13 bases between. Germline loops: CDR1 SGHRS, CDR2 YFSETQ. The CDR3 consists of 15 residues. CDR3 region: CASSLGQERVDTQYF. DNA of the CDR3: TGCGCCAGCAGCTTGGGACAGGAGAGAGTAGATACGCAGTATTTT.

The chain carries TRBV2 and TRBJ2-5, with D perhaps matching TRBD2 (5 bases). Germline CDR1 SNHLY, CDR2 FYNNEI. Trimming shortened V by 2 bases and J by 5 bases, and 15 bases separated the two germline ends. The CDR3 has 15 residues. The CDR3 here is CASSEFAGMGETQYF. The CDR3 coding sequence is TGTGCCAGCAGTGAATTTGCGGGTATGGGGGAGACCCAGTACTTC.

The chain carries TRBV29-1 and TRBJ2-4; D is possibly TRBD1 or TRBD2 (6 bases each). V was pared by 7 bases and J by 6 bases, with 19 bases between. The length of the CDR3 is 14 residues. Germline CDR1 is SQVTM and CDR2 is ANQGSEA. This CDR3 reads CSGARDMGGNIQYF. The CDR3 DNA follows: TGCAGCGGGGCTAGGGACATGGGAGGAAACATTCAGTACTTC.

This CDR3 reads CATPGTGAYEQYF. The DNA for the CDR3 is TGTGCCACCCCCGGGACAGGGGCCTACGAGCAGTACTTC. The chain recombines TRBV6-5 with TRBJ2-7, with TRBD1 matching 10 bases. The germline CDR1 and CDR2 sequences are MNHEY and SVGAGI. The CDR3 loop spans 13 amino acids. V was pared by 10 bases and J by 2 bases, with 5 bases of the junction left unmatched.

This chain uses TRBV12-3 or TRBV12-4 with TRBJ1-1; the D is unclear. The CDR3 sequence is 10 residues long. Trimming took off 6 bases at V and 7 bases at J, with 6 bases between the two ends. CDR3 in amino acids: CASSRREAFF. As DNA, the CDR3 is TGTGCCAGCAGCCGCCGTGAAGCTTTCTTT.